A single sample gave rise to the 22 T cell receptor beta chains below, sequenced in a study of vaccination and CD4 T cells after COVID-19. Cultured CD4+ T cells had their DNA profiled by the Oncomine TCR Beta short-read assay. Each CDR3 protein gets one entry after TCRdb re-called the PCR reads with MiXCR. The data hold about 12,000 distinct CDR3 sequences, with 64% observed a single time. Treatment of the sample: roughly ten-day PBMC culture with coronavirus spike peptide pools or control peptides (ViraFEST assay). These receptors are not linked to any known antigen. The specimen was CD4+ T cells from blood, cultured in vitro. The receptors stem from a human donor who had recovered from COVID-19.

The V gene is TRBV7-6, the J gene TRBJ2-3, with unresolved D. The V end was cut by 4 bases, the J end by 4 bases, with 3 bases between. This CDR3 is 11 amino acids long. Looked up from germline, CDR1 is SGHVS and CDR2 is FNYEAQ. CDR3 sequence (DNA): TGTGCCAGCAGCTCGGCAGATACGCAGTATTTT. Translated, it gives CASSSADTQYF.

The V call is TRBV11-1, the J call TRBJ2-7; tentatively, D is TRBD1 (6 bases). The CDR3 consists of 13 residues. The V gene lost 7 bases and the J gene lost 4 bases, with 14 bases spanning the gap. From germline, CDR1 is SGHAT and CDR2 FQDESV (reference sequence). DNA for the CDR3: TGTGCCAGCACCCAAGGGGGAGCGTACGAGCAGTACTTC. It encodes CASTQGGAYEQYF.

The J gene is TRBJ1-5, the V gene TRBV30, with D maybe TRBD1 (6 bases). CDR3 length: 17 amino acids. Germline V gene data show CDR1 as GTSNPN and CDR2 as SVGIG (reference sequence). The V gene lost 1 base and the J gene lost 2 bases, with 18 bases spanning the gap. CDR3 DNA: TGTGCCTGGAGTGGGACAGCCCCGGGAGGACGCAATCAGCCCCAGCATTTT. Protein: CAWSGTAPGGRNQPQHF.

The chain has TRBV7-2 and TRBJ2-7; D possibly corresponds to TRBD2 (6 bases). The CDR3 has 15 amino acids. The ends were cut back, 2 bases at V and 0 bases at J, with 11 bases in the middle. The germline V gene has CDR1 SGHTA and CDR2 FQGNSA. The CDR3 loop is CASSLSLATSYEQYF. CDR3 bases: TGTGCCAGCAGCTTAAGTCTAGCGACCTCCTACGAGCAGTACTTC.

This sequence joins TRBV28 and TRBJ1-1; D remains unclear. The CDR3 extends over 15 amino acids. Germline V gene lookup returns CDR1 MDHEN and CDR2 SYDVKM. With 6 bases removed from V and 1 base from J, the gap between germline ends came to 15 bases. The CDR3 DNA is TGTGCCAGCAGCCTCTCTGAGGCTACGAACACTGAAGCTTTCTTT. Its protein is CASSLSEATNTEAFF.

The chain couples TRBV18 to TRBJ2-7, with D unresolved. V lost 2 bases and J lost 4, with 6 bases in between. CDR1 and CDR2 (germline): KGHSH, LQKENI. The CDR3 has 12 residues. Written as DNA, the CDR3 is TGTGCCAGCTCACCAACATTATACGAGCAGTACTTC. Protein sequence: CASSPTLYEQYF.

This clonotype has only a few counts. CDR3 sequence reads: CASSLTSGGATKYF. The CDR3 DNA reads TGTGCCAGCAGCCTTACTAGCGGGGGGGCCACGAAGTATTTT. The rearrangement links TRBV6-2 or TRBV6-3 to TRBJ2-3, with 13 bases that match TRBD2. CDR3 size: 14 residues. Germline CDR1 MNHEY, CDR2 SVGEGT. Germline trimming cut 6 bases from V and 13 bases from J; bases unmatched to any gene: 10.

This clonotype was counted between two and nine times. V gene TRBV15 combines with J gene TRBJ1-4; perhaps TRBD1 as D (6 bases). The CDR3 totals 13 residues. Trimming removed 6 bases from V and 11 bases from J, with 16 bases in between. The germline gives CDR1 LNHNV, CDR2 YYDKDF (reference sequence). In DNA form, the CDR3 reads TGTGCCACCAGACTAGGTGGGGACACGAAACTGTTTTTT. It encodes CATRLGGDTKLFF.

This clonotype has more than one count but fewer than ten. The chain recombines TRBV20-1 with TRBJ1-6; 7 bases line up with TRBD1. Germline loops: CDR1 DFQATT, CDR2 SNEGSKA (reference sequence). J lost 7 bases, V lost 6 bases, and 9 bases had no gene match. CDR3 length: 14 residues. The CDR3 coding sequence is TGCAGTGCCGCCGACAGGGCCTCAAATTCACCCCTCCACTTT. Translation gives CSAADRASNSPLHF.

This clonotype appeared a few times. The chain recombines TRBV11-2 with TRBJ1-1, with D perhaps TRBD1 (6 bases). V lost 1 base and J 0 bases, leaving 15 bases between the germline ends. CDR1 is SGHAT and CDR2 is FQNNGV in the germline V gene. CDR3 size: 17 residues. The CDR3 nucleotides are TGTGCCAGCAGCTTAGCTGGGGGCAAGGCTATGAACACTGAAGCTTTCTTT. Its translation: CASSLAGGKAMNTEAFF.

This clonotype was recorded a few times. The chain combines TRBV2 with TRBJ1-6; D gene unclear. Germline lookup yields CDR1 SNHLY and CDR2 FYNNEI. The CDR3 is 11 amino acids. Deletions cut 5 bases from V and 8 bases from J, with 4 bases between. CDR3 sequence: CASSSHSPLHF. The DNA of the CDR3 is TGTGCCAGCAGTTCACATTCACCCCTCCACTTT.

V is TRBV20-1 and J is TRBJ2-3; 7 bases match TRBD2. V was pared by 3 bases and J by 0 bases, with 3 bases of the junction left unmatched. The CDR3 totals 14 residues. Per the germline V gene, CDR1 is DFQATT and CDR2 is SNEGSKA (reference sequence). The CDR3 nucleotides are TGCAGTGCTAGTGGGCGGGGGAGCACAGATACGCAGTATTTT. This gives the protein CSASGRGSTDTQYF.

Only a few counts were recorded for this clonotype. The chain carries TRBV6-1 and TRBJ1-1, with 7 bases identical to TRBD1. The CDR3 consists of 18 residues. The trim removed 7 bases at V and 4 bases at J, leaving 21 bases unmatched. Per germline, CDR1 MNHNS and CDR2 SASEGT. CDR3 sequence: CASTRSPGGRSSGTEAFF. DNA for the CDR3: TGTGCCAGCACCCGAAGCCCAGGGGGGCGGTCTTCCGGCACTGAAGCTTTCTTT.

This clonotype has a single count. The V call is TRBV11-3, the J call TRBJ2-5; no clear D gene. Germline loops: CDR1 SGHNT, CDR2 YENEEA. V shed 1 base and J shed 5 bases, with 11 bases lying between them. There are 14 residues in the CDR3. CDR3 residues: CASSLGPSPETQYF. The CDR3 DNA sequence: TGTGCCAGCAGCTTAGGGCCGAGCCCGGAGACCCAGTACTTC.

V and J are TRBV7-3 and TRBJ2-5; 7 bases fit TRBD1. This CDR3 region has 14 residues. V lost 5 bases and J lost 4; bases outside the gene matches: 7. Germline V gives CDR1 SGHTA, CDR2 FQGTGA. CDR3 residues: CASSPQGWVETQYF. The CDR3 DNA sequence: TGTGCCAGCAGCCCACAGGGGTGGGTAGAGACCCAGTACTTC.

The chain carries TRBV12-3 or TRBV12-4 and TRBJ1-2; D unclear. V lost 4 bases, J lost 2 bases, and 5 bases lay in between. The CDR3 spans 12 residues. The CDR3 DNA reads as TGTGCCAGCAGTTCCATGAACTATGGCTACACCTTC. The encoded protein is CASSSMNYGYTF.

V and J are TRBV6-2 or TRBV6-3 and TRBJ2-7, with D hard to call. Trimming removed 7 bases at V and 5 bases at J, with 15 bases between. Germline V lookup: CDR1 MNHEY, CDR2 SVGEGT. This CDR3 is 13 amino acids long. CDR3 coding DNA: TGTGCCAGCAAGGGCAGCTCGATCCACGAGCAGTACTTC. The encoded protein is CASKGSSIHEQYF.

The V gene is TRBV30, the J gene TRBJ2-1; D uncertain. V lost 0 bases and J 2 bases, leaving 11 bases between the germline ends. CDR3 length: 15 residues. Germline values: CDR1 GTSNPN, CDR2 SVGIG (reference sequence). CDR3 in amino acids: CAWSVLPPTYNEQFF. For the CDR3, the DNA is TGTGCCTGGAGTGTATTACCCCCTACCTACAATGAGCAGTTCTTC.

The chain links TRBV7-3 to TRBJ1-1, with 8 positions matching TRBD1. The CDR3 runs to 15 residues. The germline gives CDR1 SGHTA, CDR2 FQGTGA. The V and J ends lost 5 bases and 1 base, in that order; junction bases with no gene match: 6. The CDR3 region is CASSPSGGSNTEAFF. The CDR3 DNA follows: TGTGCCAGCAGCCCCTCAGGGGGCTCGAACACTGAAGCTTTCTTT.

The chain has TRBV27 and TRBJ2-3, with D possibly TRBD2 on 6 matching bases. There are 17 residues in the CDR3. Per germline, CDR1 MNHEY and CDR2 SMNVEV (reference sequence). The V gene lost 4 bases and the J gene lost 0 bases, with 17 bases spanning the gap. CDR3 in amino acids: CASSSWGDPTSTDTQYF. The CDR3 DNA reads TGTGCCAGCAGTTCATGGGGGGACCCCACTAGCACAGATACGCAGTATTTT.

The chain employs TRBV15 and TRBJ2-5; D is unclear. CDR1 is LNHNV and CDR2 is YYDKDF in the germline V gene (reference sequence). Deletions cut 3 bases from V and 5 bases from J, with 16 bases between. The CDR3 is 15 residues long. The CDR3 loop reads CATSRDVVTGETQYF. The CDR3 DNA reads as TGTGCCACCAGCAGGGACGTGGTCACCGGGGAGACCCAGTACTTC.

The V gene is TRBV15, the J gene TRBJ1-2; D is unresolved. This CDR3 spans 13 amino acids. Germline CDR1 reads LNHNV; CDR2 reads YYDKDF (reference sequence). V was cut by 0 bases and J by 7 bases, with 9 bases left in between. CDR3 sequence reads: CATSRDRLSGYTF. The CDR3 DNA is TGTGCCACCAGCAGAGATAGGTTATCTGGCTACACCTTC.